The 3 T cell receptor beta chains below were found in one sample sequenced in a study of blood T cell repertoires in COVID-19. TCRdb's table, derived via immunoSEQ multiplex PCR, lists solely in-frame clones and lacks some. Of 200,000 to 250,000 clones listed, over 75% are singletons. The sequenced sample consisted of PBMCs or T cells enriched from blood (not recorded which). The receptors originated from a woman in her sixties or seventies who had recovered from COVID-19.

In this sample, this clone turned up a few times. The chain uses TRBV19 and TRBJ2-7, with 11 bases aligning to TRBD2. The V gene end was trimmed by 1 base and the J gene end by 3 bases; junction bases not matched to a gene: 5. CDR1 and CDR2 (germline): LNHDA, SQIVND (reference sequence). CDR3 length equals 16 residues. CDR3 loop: CASSIGSLAGGYEQYF. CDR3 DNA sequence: TGTGCCAGTAGTATAGGGTCCCTAGCGGGAGGCTACGAGCAGTACTTC.

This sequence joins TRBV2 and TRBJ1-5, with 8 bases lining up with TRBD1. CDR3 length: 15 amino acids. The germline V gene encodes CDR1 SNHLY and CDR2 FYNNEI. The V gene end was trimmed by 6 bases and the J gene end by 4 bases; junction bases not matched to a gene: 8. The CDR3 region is CASSLGQVPNQPQHF. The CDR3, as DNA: TGTGCCAGCAGCCTGGGACAGGTCCCTAATCAGCCCCAGCATTTT. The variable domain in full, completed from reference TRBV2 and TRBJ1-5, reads EPEVTQTPSHQVTQMGQEVILRCVPISNHLYFYWYRQILGQKVEFLVSFYNNEISEKSEIFDDQFSVERPDGSNFTLKIRSTKLEDSAMYFCASSLGQVPNQPQHFGDGTRLSIL.

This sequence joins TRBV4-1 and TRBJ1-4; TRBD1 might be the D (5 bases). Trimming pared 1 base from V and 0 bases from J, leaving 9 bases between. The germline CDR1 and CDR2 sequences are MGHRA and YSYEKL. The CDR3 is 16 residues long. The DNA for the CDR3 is TGCGCCAGCAGCCAAGCGCAGGGCTCAACTAATGAAAAACTGTTTTTT. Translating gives CASSQAQGSTNEKLFF.